This T cell receptor beta chain was profiled in a study of T cell changes during pregnancy in multiple sclerosis. This clone was recorded a few times. Other nucleotide sequences from this sample produce the same CDR3. The CDR3 has 14 residues. Germline CDR1 and CDR2: SQVTM and ANQGSEA. The V segment lost 4 bases and the J segment 0 bases; nucleotides outside the gene matches: 2. This table comes from immunoSEQ multiplex PCR, and its TCRdb copy is limited to in-frame clones, with some not included. The sample lists about 68,000 clones; about 90% were seen once. The input for sequencing was peripheral blood, taken in the second trimester of pregnancy. The chain carries TRBV29-1 and TRBJ2-3; TRBD2 agrees at 9 bases. The origin of this receptor is a female donor in good health, enrolled as a control in a pregnancy study. The CDR3 DNA reads TGCAGCGTTGGGCGGGGGGGCAGCACAGATACGCAGTATTTT. Its protein product is CSVGRGGSTDTQYF.